Sequencing of this T cell receptor (beta chain) was carried out in a study of OX40 agonist ivuxolimab in advanced cancers. General study findings and limits: Still undetermined is the antigen specificity of the expanded peripheral T cells.

A remark on this clone: The target antigen is unknown.

TCRdb's copy holds only in-frame clones and misses some; the assay was immunoSEQ multiplex PCR. This sample has tens of thousands of clones, with roughly 90% found just once. CDR1 and CDR2 from the germline V gene are KGHSH and LQKENI. The length of the CDR3 is 14 residues. The germline V and J ends were trimmed by 1 base and 1 base, with 7 bases remaining between them. The clonotype was recovered from an adult with an advanced solid tumor such as melanoma, head and neck, liver or kidney cancer. The chain combines TRBV18 with TRBJ2-5, with TRBD1 as a possible D gene (6 bases). Sequenced material: CD4+ or CD8+ T cells sorted from blood, taken in a trial of the OX40 agonist ivuxolimab. This chain's CDR3 is CASSPRDIQETQYF. CDR3 nucleotides: TGTGCCAGCTCACCACGGGACATCCAAGAGACCCAGTACTTC.